This T cell receptor (beta chain) was documented in a study of T cell changes during pregnancy in multiple sclerosis. The CDR3 is made up of 16 amino acids. V was clipped by 2 bases and J by 7 bases, with 17 bases between them. The germline V gene encodes CDR1 MRHNA and CDR2 SNTAGT. Sequenced by immunoSEQ multiplex PCR; TCRdb stores in-frame clones only, minus some. This table has tens of thousands of clones, approximately 94% appearing once. The receptor was derived from a female donor with multiple sclerosis, enrolled in a pregnancy study. The input for sequencing was CD8+ T cells from peripheral blood mononuclear cells, taken before pregnancy. The chain employs TRBV6-4 and TRBJ1-4, with D possibly being TRBD1 (6 bases). The CDR3 loop reads CASSDVAGVISEKLFF. CDR3 bases: TGTGCCAGCAGTGACGTGGCAGGGGTTATTAGTGAAAAACTGTTTTTT.